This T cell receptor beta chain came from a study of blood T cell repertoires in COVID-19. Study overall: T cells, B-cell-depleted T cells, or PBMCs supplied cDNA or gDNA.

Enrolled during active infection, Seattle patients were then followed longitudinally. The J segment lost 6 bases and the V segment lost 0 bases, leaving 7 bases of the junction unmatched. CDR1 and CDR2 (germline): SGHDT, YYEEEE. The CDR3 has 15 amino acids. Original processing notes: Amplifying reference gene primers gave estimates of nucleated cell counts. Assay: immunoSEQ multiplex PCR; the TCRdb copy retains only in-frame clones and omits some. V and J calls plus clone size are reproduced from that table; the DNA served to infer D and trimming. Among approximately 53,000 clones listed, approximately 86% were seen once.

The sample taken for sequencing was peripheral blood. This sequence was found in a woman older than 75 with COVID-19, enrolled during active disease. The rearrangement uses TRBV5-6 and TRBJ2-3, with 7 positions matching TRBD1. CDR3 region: CASSLAGQGVDTQYF. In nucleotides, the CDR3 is TGTGCCAGCAGCTTGGCCGGTCAGGGGGTGGATACGCAGTATTTT.